A selection of T cell receptor beta chains follows, all from one sample in a study of OX40 agonist ivuxolimab in advanced cancers. Clones were sequenced by immunoSEQ multiplex PCR, and TCRdb holds only the in-frame ones, with some missing. The sample yields some 64,000 clones, about nine tenths seen once. The source was CD4+ or CD8+ T cells sorted from blood, collected in a trial of the OX40 agonist ivuxolimab. The receptors derive from an adult with an advanced solid tumor such as melanoma, head and neck, liver or kidney cancer. The CDR3 runs from the conserved cysteine through the conserved F or W. D genes are given only for firm matches. Clone size is shown for a subset of rows, as once, few, many or a class of expanded clone.

>-|-|TRBJ2-3|TRBV11-2
TGTGCCAGCAGCAATCCCTTCCAGGGGCTTGATAGCACAGATACGCAGTATTTT
CASSNPFQGLDSTDTQYF
>-|-|TRBJ2-7|TRBV7-9
TGTGCCAGCAGCTTCCGGCCAGGGACATTGGAAAGGAGCTCCTACGAGCAGTACTTC
CASSFRPGTLERSSYEQYF
>-|-|TRBJ2-7|TRBV7-8
TGTGCCAGCAGCCCCATGGGGGCCTACTACGAGCAGTACTTC
CASSPMGAYYEQYF
>-|-|TRBJ2-2|TRBV29-1
TGCAGCGTTGGGACAGTTTCCACCGGGGAGCTGTTTTTT
CSVGTVSTGELFF
>-|-|TRBJ2-7|TRBV19
TGTGCCAGTTCCCCCCCTCGAAATAGCGGCAAATTCTACGAGCAGTACTTC
CASSPPRNSGKFYEQYF
>TRBD2|-|TRBJ2-1|TRBV11-1
TGTGCCAGCAGCTTAGGGAGCGGGACCAATGAGCAGTTCTTC
CASSLGSGTNEQFF
>-|-|TRBJ2-5|TRBV5-4
TGTGCCAGCAGCTCCAGAGGACACTCCAGAGAGGAGACCCAGTACTTC
CASSSRGHSREETQYF
>-|-|TRBJ2-7|TRBV6-1
TGTGCCAGCAGCCTAACAGAAGACTACGAGCAGTACTTC
CASSLTEDYEQYF
>TRBD2|-|TRBJ2-3|TRBV9
TGTGCCAGCAGCGTAGCCGGGAGGGCACAAGATACGCAGTATTTT
CASSVAGRAQDTQYF
>TRBD1|few|TRBJ1-2|TRBV27
TGTGCCAGCAGTGTGGGACAGCACTATGGCTACACCTTC
CASSVGQHYGYTF
>-|-|TRBJ2-7|TRBV27
TGTGCCAGCAGTTTATCCCCTTCCTACGAGCAGTACTTC
CASSLSPSYEQYF
>-|-|TRBJ2-6|TRBV29-1
TGCAGCGTTGATGAGGGGAATGGGGCCAACGTCCTGACTTTC
CSVDEGNGANVLTF